Detailed here is one T cell receptor (beta chain). Its specificity is unknown. TCRdb re-called the 5' RACE reads through MiXCR, storing one row per CDR3 protein. The table has roughly 340,000 distinct CDR3 sequences, roughly 8.7% seen once. The data were obtained in a study of T cells after yellow fever vaccination. General study results and limits: Overlap between CD4 and CD8 compartments was detected for a small share of clonotypes. Re-detected after boosting: most primary clones, 96% of CD4 and roughly 88% of CD8. Peaking faster, on day 5 versus 15, the secondary response was nonetheless weaker.

CDR3 length equals 15 residues. With 3 bases clipped from V and 0 bases from J, the junction kept 2 bases outside the gene matches. The TCR originated in a man between 18 and 29 years old who received the YFV17D yellow fever vaccine. V and J are TRBV12-3 or TRBV12-4 and TRBJ1-5; 7 bases are shared with TRBD1. The sample consisted of PBMCs, taken on the day of the first yellow fever vaccination. The DNA for the CDR3 is TGTGCCAGCAGTTTCGGGACAGTTAGCAATCAGCCCCAGCATTTT. This encodes CASSFGTVSNQPQHF.